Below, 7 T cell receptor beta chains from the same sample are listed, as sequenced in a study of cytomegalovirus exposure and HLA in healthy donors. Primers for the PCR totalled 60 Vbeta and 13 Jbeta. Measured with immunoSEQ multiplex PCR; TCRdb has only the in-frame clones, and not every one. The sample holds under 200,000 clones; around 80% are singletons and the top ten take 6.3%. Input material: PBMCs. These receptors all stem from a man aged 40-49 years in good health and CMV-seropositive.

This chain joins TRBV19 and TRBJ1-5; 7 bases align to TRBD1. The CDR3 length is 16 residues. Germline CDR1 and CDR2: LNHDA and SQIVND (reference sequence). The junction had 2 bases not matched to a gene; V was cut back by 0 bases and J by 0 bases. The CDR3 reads CASSIETGISNQPQHF. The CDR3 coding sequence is TGTGCCAGTAGTATAGAGACAGGGATTAGCAATCAGCCCCAGCATTTT.

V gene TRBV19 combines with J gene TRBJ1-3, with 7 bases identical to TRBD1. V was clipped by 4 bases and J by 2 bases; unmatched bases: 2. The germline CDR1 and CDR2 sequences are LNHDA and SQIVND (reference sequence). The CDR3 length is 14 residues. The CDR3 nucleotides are TGTGCCAGTAGTACCAGGGGGACTGGAAACACCATATATTTT. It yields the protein CASSTRGTGNTIYF.

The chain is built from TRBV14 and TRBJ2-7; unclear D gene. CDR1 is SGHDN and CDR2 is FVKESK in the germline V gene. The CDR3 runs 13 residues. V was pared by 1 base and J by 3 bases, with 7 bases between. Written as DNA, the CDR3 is TGTGCCAGCAGCCAAGGGCCGATCTACGAGCAGTACTTC. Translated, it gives CASSQGPIYEQYF.

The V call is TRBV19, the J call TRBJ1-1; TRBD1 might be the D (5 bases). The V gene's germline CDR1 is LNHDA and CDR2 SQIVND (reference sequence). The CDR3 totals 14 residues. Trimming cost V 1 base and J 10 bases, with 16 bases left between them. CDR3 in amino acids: CASSIGAQAGPAFF. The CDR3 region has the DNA TGTGCCAGTAGTATAGGGGCCCAGGCAGGGCCAGCTTTCTTT.

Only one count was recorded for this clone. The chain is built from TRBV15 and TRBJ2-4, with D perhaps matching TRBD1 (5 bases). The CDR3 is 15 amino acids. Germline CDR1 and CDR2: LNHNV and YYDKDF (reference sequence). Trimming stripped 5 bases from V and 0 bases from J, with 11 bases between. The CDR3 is CATSEQGLAKNIQYF. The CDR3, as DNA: TGTGCCACCAGCGAGCAGGGCCTAGCCAAAAACATTCAGTACTTC.

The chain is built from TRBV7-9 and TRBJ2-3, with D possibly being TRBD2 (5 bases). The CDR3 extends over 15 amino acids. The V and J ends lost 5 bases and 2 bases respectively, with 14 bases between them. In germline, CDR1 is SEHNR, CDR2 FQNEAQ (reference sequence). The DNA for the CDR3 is TGTGCCAGCAGCCCAATGAGCGGATTCACAGATACGCAGTATTTT. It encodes CASSPMSGFTDTQYF.

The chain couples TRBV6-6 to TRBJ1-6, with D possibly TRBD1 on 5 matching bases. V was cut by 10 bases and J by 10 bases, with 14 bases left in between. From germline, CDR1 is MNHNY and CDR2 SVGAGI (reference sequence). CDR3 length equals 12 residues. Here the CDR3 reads CATFGGGSPLHF. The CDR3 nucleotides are TGTGCCACTTTCGGCGGGGGGTCACCCCTCCACTTT.